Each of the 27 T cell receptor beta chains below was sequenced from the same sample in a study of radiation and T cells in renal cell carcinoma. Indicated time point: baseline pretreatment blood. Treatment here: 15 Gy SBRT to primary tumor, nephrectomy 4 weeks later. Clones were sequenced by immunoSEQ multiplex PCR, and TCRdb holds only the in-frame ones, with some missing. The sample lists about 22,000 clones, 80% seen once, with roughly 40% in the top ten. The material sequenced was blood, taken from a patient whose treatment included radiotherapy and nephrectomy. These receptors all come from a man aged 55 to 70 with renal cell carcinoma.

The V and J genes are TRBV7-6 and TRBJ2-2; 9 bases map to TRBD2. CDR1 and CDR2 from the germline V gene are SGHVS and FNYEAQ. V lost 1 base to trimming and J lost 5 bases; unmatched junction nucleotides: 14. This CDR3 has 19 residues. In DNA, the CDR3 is TGTGCCAGCAGCTTAGGAGCCCGGGTAGCGGGAGTAGGAACCGGGGAGCTGTTTTTT. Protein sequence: CASSLGARVAGVGTGELFF.

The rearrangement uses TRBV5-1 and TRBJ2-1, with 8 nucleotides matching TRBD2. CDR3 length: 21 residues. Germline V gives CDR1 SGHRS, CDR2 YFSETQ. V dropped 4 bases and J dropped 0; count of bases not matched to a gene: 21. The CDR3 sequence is CASSQPLADLKRLSSYNEQFF. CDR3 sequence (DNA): TGCGCCAGCAGCCAACCACTAGCGGACCTAAAGAGACTGAGCTCCTACAATGAGCAGTTCTTC. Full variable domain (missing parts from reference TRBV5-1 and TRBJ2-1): KAGVTQTPRYLIKTRGQQVTLSCSPISGHRSVSWYQQTPGQGLQFLFEYFSETQRNKGNFPGRFSGRQFSNSRSEMNVSTLELGDSALYLCASSQPLADLKRLSSYNEQFFGPGTRLTVL.

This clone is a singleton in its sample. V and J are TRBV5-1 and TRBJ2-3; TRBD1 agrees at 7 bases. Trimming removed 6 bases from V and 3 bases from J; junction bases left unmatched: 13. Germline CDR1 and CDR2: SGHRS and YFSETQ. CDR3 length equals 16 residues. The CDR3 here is CASNSLVPGQTDTQYF. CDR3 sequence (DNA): TGCGCCAGCAACAGTCTGGTCCCGGGACAGACAGATACGCAGTATTTT.

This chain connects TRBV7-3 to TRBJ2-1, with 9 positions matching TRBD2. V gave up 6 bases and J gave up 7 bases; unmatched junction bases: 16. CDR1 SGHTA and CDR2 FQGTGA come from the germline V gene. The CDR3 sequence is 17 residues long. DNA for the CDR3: TGTGCCAGCAGTTCTTCTAGCGGGGCCCTACCTATGAATGAGCAGTTCTTC. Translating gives CASSSSSGALPMNEQFF.

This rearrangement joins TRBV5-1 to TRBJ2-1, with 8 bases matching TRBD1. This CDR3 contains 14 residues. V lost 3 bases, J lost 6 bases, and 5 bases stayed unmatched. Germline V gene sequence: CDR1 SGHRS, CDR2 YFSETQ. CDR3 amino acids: CASSSQGAGNEQFF. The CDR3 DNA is TGCGCCAGCAGCTCCCAGGGGGCAGGCAATGAGCAGTTCTTC. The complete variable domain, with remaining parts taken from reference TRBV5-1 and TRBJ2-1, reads KAGVTQTPRYLIKTRGQQVTLSCSPISGHRSVSWYQQTPGQGLQFLFEYFSETQRNKGNFPGRFSGRQFSNSRSEMNVSTLELGDSALYLCASSSQGAGNEQFFGPGTRLTVL.

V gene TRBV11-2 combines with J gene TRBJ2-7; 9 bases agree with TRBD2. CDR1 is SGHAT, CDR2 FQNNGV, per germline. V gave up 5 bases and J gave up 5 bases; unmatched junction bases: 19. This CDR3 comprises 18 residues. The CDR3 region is CASSPMVRGLAGKDEQYF. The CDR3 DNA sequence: TGTGCCAGCAGCCCTATGGTCCGGGGCCTAGCGGGAAAGGACGAGCAGTACTTC.

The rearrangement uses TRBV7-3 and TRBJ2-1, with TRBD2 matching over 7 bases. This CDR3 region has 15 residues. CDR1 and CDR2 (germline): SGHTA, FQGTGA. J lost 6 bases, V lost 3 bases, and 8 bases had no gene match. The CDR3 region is CASSFGVAGLNEQFF. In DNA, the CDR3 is TGTGCCAGCAGCTTTGGAGTAGCGGGCCTCAATGAGCAGTTCTTC.

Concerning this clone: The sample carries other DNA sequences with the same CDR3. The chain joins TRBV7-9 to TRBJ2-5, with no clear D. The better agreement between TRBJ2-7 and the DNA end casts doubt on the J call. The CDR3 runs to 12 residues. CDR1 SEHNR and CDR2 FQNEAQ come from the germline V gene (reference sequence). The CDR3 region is CASSLGVYEQYF. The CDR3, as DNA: TGTGCCAGCAGCTTAGGGGTTTACGAGCAGTACTTC.

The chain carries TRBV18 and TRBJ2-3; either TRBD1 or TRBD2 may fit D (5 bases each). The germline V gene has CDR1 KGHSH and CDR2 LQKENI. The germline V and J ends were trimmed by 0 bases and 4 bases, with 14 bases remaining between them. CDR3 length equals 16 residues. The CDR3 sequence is CASSPPDRGVADTQYF. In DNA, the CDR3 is TGTGCCAGCTCACCACCGGATCGAGGGGTGGCAGATACGCAGTATTTT.

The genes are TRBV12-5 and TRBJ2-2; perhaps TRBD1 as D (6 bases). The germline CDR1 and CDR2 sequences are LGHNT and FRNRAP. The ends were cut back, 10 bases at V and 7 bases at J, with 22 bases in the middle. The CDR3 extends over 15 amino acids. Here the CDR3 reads CAKIVGGSFVGELFF. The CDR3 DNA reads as TGTGCTAAAATTGTTGGGGGCAGTTTCGTCGGGGAGCTGTTTTTT.

The DNA for the CDR3 is TGTGCCAGTAGTCCTGGACAGGGGGCAAGGGGCTACACCTTC. The encoded protein is CASSPGQGARGYTF. V is TRBV19 and J is TRBJ1-2; 11 bases line up with TRBD1. The CDR3 is made up of 14 amino acids. Germline loops: CDR1 LNHDA, CDR2 SQIVND (reference sequence). V lost 5 bases, J lost 8 bases, and 7 bases stayed unmatched. The whole variable domain, filled in from reference TRBV19 and TRBJ1-2, reads DGGITQSPKYLFRKEGQNVTLSCEQNLNHDAMYWYRQDPGQGLRLIYYSQIVNDFQKGDIAEGYSVSREKKESFPLTVTSAQKNPTAFYLCASSPGQGARGYTFGSGTRLTVV.

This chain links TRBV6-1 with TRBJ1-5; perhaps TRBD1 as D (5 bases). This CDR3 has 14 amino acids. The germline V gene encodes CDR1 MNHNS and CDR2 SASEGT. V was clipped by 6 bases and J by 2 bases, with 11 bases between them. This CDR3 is CASRLQGGNQPQHF. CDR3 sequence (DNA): TGTGCCAGCAGACTACAAGGGGGCAATCAGCCCCAGCATTTT.

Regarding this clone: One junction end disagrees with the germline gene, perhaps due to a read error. The CDR3: CAATGMNTVAFF. The CDR3 DNA follows: TGTGCCGCGACAGGGATGAACACTGTAGCTTTCTTT. This chain connects TRBV30 to TRBJ1-1, with TRBD1 matching over 7 bases. The CDR3 consists of 12 residues. The germline CDR1 and CDR2 sequences are GTSNPN and SVGIG (reference sequence).

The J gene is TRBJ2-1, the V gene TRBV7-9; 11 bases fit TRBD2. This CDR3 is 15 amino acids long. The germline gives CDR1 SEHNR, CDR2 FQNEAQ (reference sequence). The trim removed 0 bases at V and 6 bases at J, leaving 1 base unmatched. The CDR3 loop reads CASSLALAGANEQFF. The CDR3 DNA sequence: TGTGCCAGCAGCTTAGCACTAGCGGGAGCCAATGAGCAGTTCTTC.

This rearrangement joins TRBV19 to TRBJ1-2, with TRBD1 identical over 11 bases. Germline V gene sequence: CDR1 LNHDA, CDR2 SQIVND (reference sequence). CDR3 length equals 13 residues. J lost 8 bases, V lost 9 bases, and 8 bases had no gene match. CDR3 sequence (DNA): TGTGCCAGCGGACAGGGGGCAGGTAAGGGCTACACCTTC. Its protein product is CASGQGAGKGYTF.

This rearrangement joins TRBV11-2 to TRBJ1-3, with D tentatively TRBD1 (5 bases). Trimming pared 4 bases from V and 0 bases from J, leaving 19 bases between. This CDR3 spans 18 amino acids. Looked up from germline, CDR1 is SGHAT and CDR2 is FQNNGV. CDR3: CASSWPVNDRRSGNTIYF. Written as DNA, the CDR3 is TGTGCCAGCAGCTGGCCGGTGAACGACAGACGCTCTGGAAACACCATATATTTT.

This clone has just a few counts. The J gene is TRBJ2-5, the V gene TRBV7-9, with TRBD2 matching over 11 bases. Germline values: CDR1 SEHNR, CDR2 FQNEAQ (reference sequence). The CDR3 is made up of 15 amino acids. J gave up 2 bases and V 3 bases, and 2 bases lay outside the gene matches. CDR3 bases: TGTGCCAGCAGCTTGGGACTAGCGGTACAAGAGACCCAGTACTTC. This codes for CASSLGLAVQETQYF.

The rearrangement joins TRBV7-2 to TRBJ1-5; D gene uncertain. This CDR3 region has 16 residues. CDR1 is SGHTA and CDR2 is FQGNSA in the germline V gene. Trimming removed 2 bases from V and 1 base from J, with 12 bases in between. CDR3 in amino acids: CASSLLGSLSNQPQHF. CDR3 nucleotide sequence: TGTGCCAGCAGCTTACTAGGGTCGCTAAGCAATCAGCCCCAGCATTTT. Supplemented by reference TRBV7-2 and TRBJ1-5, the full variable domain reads GAGVSQSPSNKVTEKGKDVELRCDPISGHTALYWYRQSLGQGLEFLIYFQGNSAPDKSGLPSDRFSAERTGGSVSTLTIQRTQQEDSAVYLCASSLLGSLSNQPQHFGDGTRLSIL.

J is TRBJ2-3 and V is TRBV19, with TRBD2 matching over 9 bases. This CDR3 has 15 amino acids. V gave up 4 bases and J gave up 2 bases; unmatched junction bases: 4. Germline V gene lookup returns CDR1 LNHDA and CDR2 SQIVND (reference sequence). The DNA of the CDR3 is TGTGCCAGTAGTAAGACTAGCGGACACACAGATACGCAGTATTTT. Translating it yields CASSKTSGHTDTQYF. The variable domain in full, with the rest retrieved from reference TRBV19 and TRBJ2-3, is DGGITQSPKYLFRKEGQNVTLSCEQNLNHDAMYWYRQDPGQGLRLIYYSQIVNDFQKGDIAEGYSVSREKKESFPLTVTSAQKNPTAFYLCASSKTSGHTDTQYFGPGTRLTVL.

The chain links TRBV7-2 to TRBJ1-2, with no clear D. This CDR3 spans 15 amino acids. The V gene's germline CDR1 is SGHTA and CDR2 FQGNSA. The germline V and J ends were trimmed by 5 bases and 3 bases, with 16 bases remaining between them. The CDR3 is CASSRTGYPHYGYTF. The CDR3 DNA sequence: TGTGCCAGCAGCCGTACGGGATACCCGCACTATGGCTACACCTTC.

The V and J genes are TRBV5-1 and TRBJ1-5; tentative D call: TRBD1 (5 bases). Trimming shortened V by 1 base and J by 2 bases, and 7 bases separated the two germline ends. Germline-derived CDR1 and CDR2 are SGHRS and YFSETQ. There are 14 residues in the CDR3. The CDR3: CASSLMGGNQPQHF. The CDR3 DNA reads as TGCGCCAGCAGCTTGATGGGGGGCAATCAGCCCCAGCATTTT.

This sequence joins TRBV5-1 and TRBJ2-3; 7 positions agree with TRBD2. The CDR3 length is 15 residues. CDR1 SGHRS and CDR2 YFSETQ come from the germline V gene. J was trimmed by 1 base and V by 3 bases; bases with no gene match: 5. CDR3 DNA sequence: TGCGCCAGCAGCTCAGCGGGAAGGCGCACAGATACGCAGTATTTT. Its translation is CASSSAGRRTDTQYF.

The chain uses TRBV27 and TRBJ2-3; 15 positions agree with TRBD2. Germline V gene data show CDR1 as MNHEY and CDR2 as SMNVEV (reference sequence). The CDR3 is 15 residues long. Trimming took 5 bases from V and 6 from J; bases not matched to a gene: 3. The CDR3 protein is CASSLGLAGGDTQYF. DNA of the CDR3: TGTGCCAGCAGTCTCGGACTAGCGGGGGGGGATACGCAGTATTTT.

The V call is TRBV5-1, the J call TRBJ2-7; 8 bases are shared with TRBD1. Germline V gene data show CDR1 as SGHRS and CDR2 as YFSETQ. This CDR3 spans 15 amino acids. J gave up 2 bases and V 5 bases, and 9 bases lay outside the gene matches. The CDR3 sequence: CASSSTGDEPYEQYF. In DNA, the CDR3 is TGCGCCAGCAGTTCGACAGGGGATGAACCCTACGAGCAGTACTTC.

The CDR3 DNA is TGTGCCAGCAGCTTGACACCGAACACTGAAGCTTTCTTT. Translating gives CASSLTPNTEAFF. The chain uses TRBV7-2 and TRBJ1-1; the D is unclear. The germline V and J ends were trimmed by 3 bases and 1 base, with 6 bases remaining between them. The CDR3 sequence is 13 residues long. Germline assignment: CDR1 SGHTA and CDR2 FQGNSA.

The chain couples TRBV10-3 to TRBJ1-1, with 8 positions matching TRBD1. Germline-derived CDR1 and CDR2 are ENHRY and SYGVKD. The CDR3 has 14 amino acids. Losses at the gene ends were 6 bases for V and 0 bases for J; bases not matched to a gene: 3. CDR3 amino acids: CAIRLTGVNTEAFF. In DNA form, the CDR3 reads TGTGCCATCAGATTGACAGGGGTGAACACTGAAGCTTTCTTT.

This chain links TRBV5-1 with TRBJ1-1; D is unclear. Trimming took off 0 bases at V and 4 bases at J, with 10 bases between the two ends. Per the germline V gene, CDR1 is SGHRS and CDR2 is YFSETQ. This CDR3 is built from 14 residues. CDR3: CASSLVVVSTEAFF. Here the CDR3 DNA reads TGCGCCAGCAGCTTGGTCGTCGTCAGCACTGAAGCTTTCTTT.